This TCR beta chain was captured in a study of naive and memory T cell subsets. The CDR3 spans 16 residues. CDR1 and CDR2 from the germline V gene are SGHRS and YFSETQ. V gave up 0 bases and J gave up 0 bases, with 10 bases separating them. Ligated cDNA underwent four rounds of PCR with nested alpha and beta constant region primers and SP2. TCRdb re-derived calls from the UMI-ligation and nested PCR reads in MiXCR, one entry per CDR3 protein. The sample holds about 37,000 distinct CDR3 sequences, approximately 10% seen once. Treatment of the sample: skin biopsy from PPD injection site in Mantoux-positive individual. An oligonucleotide containing a UMI was ligated to the 3' end of TCR cDNA. Tuberculin skin test biopsies were taken where PPD was injected in Mantoux-positive people.

The chain is built from TRBV5-1 and TRBJ1-3, with D hard to call. This clonotype was obtained from an adult in good health. Sample: skin, taken from a tuberculin skin test site. The CDR3 DNA reads TGCGCCAGCAGCTTGGGCGCCGCCACCTCTGGAAACACCATATATTTT. Protein: CASSLGAATSGNTIYF. Together with reference TRBV5-1 and TRBJ1-3, the CDR3 gives the full variable domain: KAGVTQTPRYLIKTRGQQVTLSCSPISGHRSVSWYQQTPGQGLQFLFEYFSETQRNKGNFPGRFSGRQFSNSRSEMNVSTLELGDSALYLCASSLGAATSGNTIYFGEGSWLTVV.